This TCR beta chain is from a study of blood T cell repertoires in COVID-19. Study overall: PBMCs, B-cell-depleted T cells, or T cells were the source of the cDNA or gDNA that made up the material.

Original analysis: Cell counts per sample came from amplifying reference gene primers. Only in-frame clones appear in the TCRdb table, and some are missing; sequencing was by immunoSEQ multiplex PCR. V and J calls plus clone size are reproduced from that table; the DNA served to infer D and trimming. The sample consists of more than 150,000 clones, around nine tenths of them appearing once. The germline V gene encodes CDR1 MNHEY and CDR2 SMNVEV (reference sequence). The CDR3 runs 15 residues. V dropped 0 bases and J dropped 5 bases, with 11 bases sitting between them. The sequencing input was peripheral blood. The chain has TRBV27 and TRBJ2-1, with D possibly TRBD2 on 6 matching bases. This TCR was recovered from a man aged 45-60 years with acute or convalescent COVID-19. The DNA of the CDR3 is TGTGCCAGCAGTTTATCGGGGGGACGCCACAATGAGCAGTTCTTC. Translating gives CASSLSGGRHNEQFF.